The clone carrying this T cell receptor beta chain was seen a few times. This specimen belongs to a study of T cells after yellow fever vaccination. CDR3 length: 14 residues. Germline-derived CDR1 and CDR2 are DFQATT and SNEGSKA (reference sequence). V was clipped by 6 bases and J by 2 bases, with 16 bases between them. TCRdb used MiXCR to reprocess the 5' RACE reads, holding one entry per CDR3 protein. The sample lists about 510,000 distinct CDR3 sequences, 21% occurring once. This specimen consisted of PBMCs, obtained less than 25 days after the first yellow fever vaccination. This rearrangement joins TRBV20-1 to TRBJ1-1; tentatively, D is TRBD1 (6 bases). The sequence was collected from a man between 18 and 29 years old who received the YFV17D yellow fever vaccine. The DNA for the CDR3 is TGCAGTGCCGCCGGGACATTGGGAAACACTGAAGCTTTCTTT. It is translated as CSAAGTLGNTEAFF.